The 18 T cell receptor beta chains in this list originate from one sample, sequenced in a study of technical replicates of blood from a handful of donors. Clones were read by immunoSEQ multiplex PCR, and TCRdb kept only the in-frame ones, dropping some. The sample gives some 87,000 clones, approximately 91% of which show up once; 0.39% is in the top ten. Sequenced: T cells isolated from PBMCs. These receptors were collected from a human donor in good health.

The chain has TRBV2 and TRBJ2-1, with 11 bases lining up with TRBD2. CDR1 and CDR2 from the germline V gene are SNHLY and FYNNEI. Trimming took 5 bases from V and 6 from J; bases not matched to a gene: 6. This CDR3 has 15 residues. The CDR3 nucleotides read TGTGCCAGCAGTCCCGGGACTAGCGGAACCAATGAGCAGTTCTTC. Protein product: CASSPGTSGTNEQFF. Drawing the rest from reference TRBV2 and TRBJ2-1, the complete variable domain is EPEVTQTPSHQVTQMGQEVILRCVPISNHLYFYWYRQILGQKVEFLVSFYNNEISEKSEIFDDQFSVERPDGSNFTLKIRSTKLEDSAMYFCASSPGTSGTNEQFFGPGTRLTVL.

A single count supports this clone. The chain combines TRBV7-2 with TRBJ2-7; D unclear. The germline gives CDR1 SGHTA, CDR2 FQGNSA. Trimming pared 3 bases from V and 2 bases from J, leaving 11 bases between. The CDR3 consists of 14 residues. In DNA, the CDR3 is TGTGCCAGCAGCTTGAGACAATTAGCCTACGAGCAGTACTTC. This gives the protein CASSLRQLAYEQYF. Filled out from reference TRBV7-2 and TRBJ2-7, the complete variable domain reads GAGVSQSPSNKVTEKGKDVELRCDPISGHTALYWYRQSLGQGLEFLIYFQGNSAPDKSGLPSDRFSAERTGGSVSTLTIQRTQQEDSAVYLCASSLRQLAYEQYFGPGTRLTVT.

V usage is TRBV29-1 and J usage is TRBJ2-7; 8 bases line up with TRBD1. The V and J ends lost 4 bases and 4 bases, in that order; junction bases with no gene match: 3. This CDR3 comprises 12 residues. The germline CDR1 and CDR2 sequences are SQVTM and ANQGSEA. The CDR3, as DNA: TGCAGCGTTGCGGGACAGGTATACGAGCAGTACTTC. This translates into CSVAGQVYEQYF.

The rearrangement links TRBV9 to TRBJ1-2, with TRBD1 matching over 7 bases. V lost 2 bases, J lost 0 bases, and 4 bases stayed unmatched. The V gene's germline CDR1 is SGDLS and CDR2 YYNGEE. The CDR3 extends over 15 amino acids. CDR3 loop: CASSVGQGANYGYTF. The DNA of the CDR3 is TGTGCCAGCAGCGTGGGGCAGGGGGCTAACTATGGCTACACCTTC.

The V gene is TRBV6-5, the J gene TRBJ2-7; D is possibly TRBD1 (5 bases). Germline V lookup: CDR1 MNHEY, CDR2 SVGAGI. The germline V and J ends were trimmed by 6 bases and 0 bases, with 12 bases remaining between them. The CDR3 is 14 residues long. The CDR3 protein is CASRRTPHSYEQYF. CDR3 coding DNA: TGTGCCAGCAGGAGGACACCCCACTCCTACGAGCAGTACTTC.

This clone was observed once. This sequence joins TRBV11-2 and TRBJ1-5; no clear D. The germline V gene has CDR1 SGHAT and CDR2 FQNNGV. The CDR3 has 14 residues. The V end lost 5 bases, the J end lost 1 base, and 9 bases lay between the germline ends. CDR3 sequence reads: CASSPPKSNQPQHF. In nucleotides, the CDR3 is TGTGCCAGCAGCCCCCCTAAGAGCAATCAGCCCCAGCATTTT.

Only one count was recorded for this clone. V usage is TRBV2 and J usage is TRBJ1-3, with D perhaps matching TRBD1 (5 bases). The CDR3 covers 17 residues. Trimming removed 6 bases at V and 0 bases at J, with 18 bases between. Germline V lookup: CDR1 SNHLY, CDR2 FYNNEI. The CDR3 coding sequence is TGTGCCAGCAGGTTGGCCGGGGAGGGGATCTCTGGAAACACCATATATTTT. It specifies CASRLAGEGISGNTIYF.

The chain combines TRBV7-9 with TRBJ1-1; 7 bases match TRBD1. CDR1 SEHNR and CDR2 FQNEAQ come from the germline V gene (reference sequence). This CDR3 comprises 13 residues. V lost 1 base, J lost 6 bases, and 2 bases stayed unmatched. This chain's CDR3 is CASSLVGQAEAFF. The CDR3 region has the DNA TGTGCCAGCAGCTTAGTTGGACAGGCTGAAGCTTTCTTT.

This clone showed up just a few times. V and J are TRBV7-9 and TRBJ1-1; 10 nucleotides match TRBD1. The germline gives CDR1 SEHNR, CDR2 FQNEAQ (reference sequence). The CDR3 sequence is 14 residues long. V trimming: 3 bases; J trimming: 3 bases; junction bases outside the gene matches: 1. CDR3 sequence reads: CASSLGTGDTEAFF. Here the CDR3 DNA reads TGTGCCAGCAGCTTGGGGACAGGGGACACTGAAGCTTTCTTT.

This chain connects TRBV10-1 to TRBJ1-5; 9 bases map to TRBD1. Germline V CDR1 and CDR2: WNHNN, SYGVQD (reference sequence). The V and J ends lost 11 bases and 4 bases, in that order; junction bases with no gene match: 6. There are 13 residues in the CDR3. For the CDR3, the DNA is TGCGCCTACCTAGGGACAGGGAATCAGCCCCAGCATTTT. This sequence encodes CAYLGTGNQPQHF.

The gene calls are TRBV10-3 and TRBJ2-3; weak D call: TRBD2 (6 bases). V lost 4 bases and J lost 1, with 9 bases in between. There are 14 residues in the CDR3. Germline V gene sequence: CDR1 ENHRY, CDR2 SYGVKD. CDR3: CAISGGVRTDTQYF. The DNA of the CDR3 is TGTGCCATCAGTGGGGGGGTACGCACAGATACGCAGTATTTT.

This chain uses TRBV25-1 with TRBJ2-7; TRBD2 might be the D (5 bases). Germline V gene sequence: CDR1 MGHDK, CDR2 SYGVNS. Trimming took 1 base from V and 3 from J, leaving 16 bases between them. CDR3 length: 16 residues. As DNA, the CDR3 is TGTGCCAGCAGTGAATTAGAGGCTAGCAGGAGCTACGAGCAGTACTTC. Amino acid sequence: CASSELEASRSYEQYF.

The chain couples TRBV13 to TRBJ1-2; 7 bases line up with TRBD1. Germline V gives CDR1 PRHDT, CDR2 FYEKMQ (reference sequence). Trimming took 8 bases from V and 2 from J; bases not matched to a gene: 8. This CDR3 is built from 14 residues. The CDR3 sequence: CASSDRAINYGYTF. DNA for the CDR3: TGTGCCAGCTCTGACAGGGCGATAAACTATGGCTACACCTTC.

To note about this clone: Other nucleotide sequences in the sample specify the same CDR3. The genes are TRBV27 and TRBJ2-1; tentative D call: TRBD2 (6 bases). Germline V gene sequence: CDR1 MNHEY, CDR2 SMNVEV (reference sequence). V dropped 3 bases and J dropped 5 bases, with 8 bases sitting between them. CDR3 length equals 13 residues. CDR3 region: CASSFSSDNEQFF. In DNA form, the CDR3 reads TGTGCCAGCAGTTTTTCTAGCGACAATGAGCAGTTCTTC.

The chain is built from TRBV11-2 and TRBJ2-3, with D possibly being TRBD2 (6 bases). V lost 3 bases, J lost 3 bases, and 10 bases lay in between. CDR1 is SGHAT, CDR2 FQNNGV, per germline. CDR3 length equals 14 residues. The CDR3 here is CASSLDLATDTQYF. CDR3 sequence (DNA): TGTGCCAGCAGCTTGGACCTAGCGACAGATACGCAGTATTTT.

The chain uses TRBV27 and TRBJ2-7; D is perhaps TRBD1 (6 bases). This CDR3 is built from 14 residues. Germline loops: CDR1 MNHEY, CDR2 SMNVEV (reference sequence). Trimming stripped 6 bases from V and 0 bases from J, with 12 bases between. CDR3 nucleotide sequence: TGTGCCAGCAGACCCCCGACAGGCTCCTACGAGCAGTACTTC. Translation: CASRPPTGSYEQYF.

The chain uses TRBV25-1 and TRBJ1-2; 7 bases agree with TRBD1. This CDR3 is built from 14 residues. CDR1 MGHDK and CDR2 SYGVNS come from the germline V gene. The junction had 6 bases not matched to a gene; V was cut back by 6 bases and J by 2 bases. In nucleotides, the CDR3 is TGTGCCAGCAGGTCGGACAGGTCAAACTATGGCTACACCTTC. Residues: CASRSDRSNYGYTF.

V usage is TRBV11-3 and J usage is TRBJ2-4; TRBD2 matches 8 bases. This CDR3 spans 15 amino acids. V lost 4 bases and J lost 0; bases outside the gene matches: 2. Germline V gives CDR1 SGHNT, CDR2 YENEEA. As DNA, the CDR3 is TGTGCCAGCAGCTCCGGGGGGGTAGCCAAAAACATTCAGTACTTC. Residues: CASSSGGVAKNIQYF.